Presented here are 27 T cell receptor beta chains from one specimen sequenced in a study of T cells in Graves' hyperthyroidism and ophthalmopathy. Amplified TCR beta CDR3 regions derived from RNA transcripts. A first-round RT-PCR of the TCR CDR3 used the HTBI primer set. TCRdb fed the multiplex PCR reads into MiXCR, producing one record per CDR3 protein. The sample holds hundreds of thousands of distinct CDR3 sequences, 35% to 45% seen once. The sample was blood. These receptors originate from a man younger than 35 with Graves' hyperthyroidism.

This clonotype was observed a handful of times. The chain is built from TRBV9 and TRBJ2-3; 10 positions agree with TRBD2. Trimming removed 4 bases from V and 5 bases from J; junction bases left unmatched: 7. Per the germline V gene, CDR1 is SGDLS and CDR2 is YYNGEE. The CDR3 sequence is 15 residues long. The CDR3 DNA reads TGTGCCAGCAGCCCCCCACTAGCGGGACAAGATACGCAGTATTTT. It is translated as CASSPPLAGQDTQYF.

This sequence joins TRBV14 and TRBJ2-2; no clear D gene. This CDR3 is 17 amino acids long. V was trimmed by 3 bases and J by 0 bases, leaving 14 bases between them. Germline V gene sequence: CDR1 SGHDN, CDR2 FVKESK. DNA for the CDR3: TGTGCCAGCAGCCATCCTTGGGCGGCTACGAACACCGGGGAGCTGTTTTTT. It specifies CASSHPWAATNTGELFF. Looking up the rest from reference TRBV14 and TRBJ2-2 gives the full variable domain: EAGVTQFPSHSVIEKGQTVTLRCDPISGHDNLYWYRRVMGKEIKFLLHFVKESKQDESGMPNNRFLAERTGGTYSTLKVQPAELEDSGVYFCASSHPWAATNTGELFFGEGSRLTVL.

The chain couples TRBV6-5 to TRBJ2-7; D is perhaps TRBD2 (5 bases). This CDR3 region has 13 residues. V gave up 8 bases and J gave up 5 bases, with 16 bases separating them. Germline CDR1 reads MNHEY; CDR2 reads SVGAGI. The chain's CDR3 is CASEGGSRDEQYF. CDR3 nucleotides: TGTGCCAGCGAGGGCGGGTCGAGGGACGAGCAGTACTTC.

The V and J genes are TRBV6-6 and TRBJ2-7; TRBD2 aligns across 7 bases. The CDR3 length is 16 residues. Germline-derived CDR1 and CDR2 are MNHNY and SVGAGI (reference sequence). Unmatched junction bases numbered 12, after V lost 0 bases and J lost 7 bases. CDR3 bases: TGTGCCAGCAGTTACTCCGGGAGGTCGGGGCCCTTGGAGCAGTACTTC. This sequence encodes CASSYSGRSGPLEQYF.

The rearrangement uses TRBV12-3 or TRBV12-4 and TRBJ1-5, with a tentative D call TRBD1 (6 bases). CDR3 length: 14 residues. V lost 1 base, J lost 6 bases, and 10 bases lay in between. The CDR3 loop is CASSLVKGGQPQHF. The CDR3 DNA is TGTGCCAGCAGTTTAGTGAAAGGGGGTCAGCCCCAGCATTTT.

CDR3 region: CASSLDPGTAGYEQYF. The CDR3 bases are TGCGCCAGCAGCTTGGACCCAGGGACGGCGGGGTACGAGCAGTACTTC. This chain uses TRBV5-1 with TRBJ2-7, with D possibly TRBD2 on 6 matching bases. V was pared by 0 bases and J by 4 bases, with 17 bases between. CDR3 length: 16 residues. Germline values: CDR1 SGHRS, CDR2 YFSETQ.

V gene TRBV3-1 combines with J gene TRBJ2-2; perhaps TRBD2 as D (5 bases). The V and J ends lost 2 bases and 3 bases respectively, with 25 bases between them. The CDR3 consists of 20 residues. The V gene's germline CDR1 is LGHDT and CDR2 YNNKEL (reference sequence). CDR3 DNA: TGTGCCAGCAGCCAAAGTGGAGTAACGTTAGCGAGAAGCTACACCGGGGAGCTGTTTTTT. Translation gives CASSQSGVTLARSYTGELFF.

The chain has TRBV12-3 or TRBV12-4 and TRBJ1-6; D may be TRBD1 (5 bases). V was pared by 6 bases and J by 5 bases, with 11 bases between. The length of the CDR3 is 14 residues. As DNA, the CDR3 is TGTGCCAGCAGCCCCCGGGGACATAATTCACCCCTCCACTTT. It translates to CASSPRGHNSPLHF.

This clonotype was recorded at least ten times. This chain joins TRBV20-1 and TRBJ1-1; TRBD1 agrees at 7 bases. The germline V gene has CDR1 DFQATT and CDR2 SNEGSKA (reference sequence). The CDR3 runs 14 residues. Trimming at V came to 6 bases and at J to 0 bases, leaving 7 bases not matched to a gene. CDR3 sequence: CSANPGQLNTEAFF. CDR3 DNA sequence: TGCAGTGCCAATCCGGGACAGCTGAACACTGAAGCTTTCTTT.

J is TRBJ2-7 and V is TRBV11-1; the match to TRBD2 covers 8 bases. Per germline, CDR1 SGHAT and CDR2 FQDESV (reference sequence). The CDR3 contains 14 residues. Trimming at V came to 6 bases and at J to 2 bases, leaving 6 bases not matched to a gene. CDR3 residues: CASSFGTRTYEQYF. The CDR3 DNA reads TGTGCCAGCAGTTTTGGGACTAGGACCTACGAGCAGTACTTC.

The table lists this clonotype with many counts. This CDR3 reads CSYIGTYTEAFF. CDR3 DNA sequence: TGCAGTTATATCGGAACCTACACTGAAGCTTTCTTT. This chain connects TRBV29-1 to TRBJ1-1; D is ambiguous. This CDR3 is built from 12 residues. The germline V gene encodes CDR1 SQVTM and CDR2 ANQGSEA.

Concerning this clonotype itself: Since a much larger clone is just one base distant, this may be a read error. The chain is built from TRBV19 and TRBJ2-5; the match to TRBD1 covers 8 bases. CDR1 and CDR2 from the germline V gene are LNHDA and SQIVND (reference sequence). This CDR3 has 14 residues. The DNA for the CDR3 is TGTGCCAGTGGGGAGACAGGGGATACAGAGACCCGGTACTTC. Protein: CASGETGDTETRYF.

The rearrangement joins TRBV4-1 to TRBJ1-1; 7 nucleotides line up with TRBD1. V shed 9 bases and J 3 bases; nucleotides not matched to a gene: 4. The CDR3 covers 12 residues. Looked up from germline, CDR1 is MGHRA and CDR2 is YSYEKL. CDR3 sequence (DNA): TGCGCCAGTAATCAGGGGGACACTGAAGCTTTCTTT. It encodes CASNQGDTEAFF.

The chain employs TRBV7-2 and TRBJ1-1; no firm D call. Germline V gene data show CDR1 as SGHTA and CDR2 as FQGNSA. CDR3 size: 18 residues. Trimming removed 1 base from V and 4 bases from J, with 22 bases in between. CDR3 sequence reads: CASSLVVGEGWVSTEAFF. The CDR3 bases are TGTGCCAGCAGCTTAGTGGTCGGGGAGGGATGGGTGAGCACTGAAGCTTTCTTT.

V usage is TRBV7-9 and J usage is TRBJ2-2; 8 nucleotides align to TRBD2. Germline V gene data show CDR1 as SEHNR and CDR2 as FQNEAQ (reference sequence). This CDR3 spans 16 amino acids. V lost 8 bases and J lost 0; bases outside the gene matches: 8. In nucleotides, the CDR3 is TGTGCCAGCCCGGGGGTCGGGGGGGCGAACACCGGGGAGCTGTTTTTT. It specifies CASPGVGGANTGELFF.

This clonotype showed up just a few times. The V and J genes are TRBV4-1 and TRBJ1-5; D is uncertain. Germline assignment: CDR1 MGHRA and CDR2 YSYEKL. The CDR3 contains 15 residues. V was shortened by 0 bases and J by 2 bases, with 8 bases between the two germline ends. CDR3 DNA: TGCGCCAGCAGCCAAGAAACTTGGGGCAATCAGCCCCAGCATTTT. Translated, it gives CASSQETWGNQPQHF.

Many counts were recorded for this clonotype. The V and J genes are TRBV2 and TRBJ1-2; D gene unclear. The CDR3 contains 9 residues. Trimming shortened V by 7 bases and J by 7 bases, and 4 bases separated the two germline ends. Germline loops: CDR1 SNHLY, CDR2 FYNNEI. In nucleotides, the CDR3 is TGTGCCAGCAATGGTGGCTACACCTTC. Its protein product is CASNGGYTF.

As DNA, the CDR3 is TGTGCCAGTAGTATAGATCCACAGACTCCTCGCAGGGGCTACACCTTC. As protein: CASSIDPQTPRRGYTF. The chain is built from TRBV19 and TRBJ1-2, with D unclear. From germline, CDR1 is LNHDA and CDR2 SQIVND (reference sequence). Trimming took off 0 bases at V and 8 bases at J, with 19 bases between the two ends. This CDR3 region has 16 residues. Using reference TRBV19 and TRBJ1-2 for the parts outside the CDR3, the full variable domain is DGGITQSPKYLFRKEGQNVTLSCEQNLNHDAMYWYRQDPGQGLRLIYYSQIVNDFQKGDIAEGYSVSREKKESFPLTVTSAQKNPTAFYLCASSIDPQTPRRGYTFGSGTRLTVV.

There are many counts of this clonotype. The chain uses TRBV19 and TRBJ1-2; no clear D. V was clipped by 1 base and J by 4 bases, with 10 bases between them. Germline CDR1 is LNHDA and CDR2 is SQIVND (reference sequence). This CDR3 is 14 amino acids long. The CDR3 DNA reads TGTGCCAGTAGTATAGCGGCGGAAGGCTATGGCTACACCTTC. Protein product: CASSIAAEGYGYTF.

In the case of this clonotype: One end of the junction varies from germline; a read error may be responsible. The chain employs TRBV14 and TRBJ2-7; D gene uncertain. The CDR3 is 11 amino acids. Germline CDR1 is SGHDN and CDR2 is FVKESK. The CDR3 reads CANSARYEQYF. The CDR3 DNA is TGTGCCAACAGCGCCCGATACGAGCAGTACTTC.

This clonotype was recorded at least ten times. V and J are TRBV2 and TRBJ2-7; 12 nucleotides line up with TRBD2. Losses at the gene ends were 8 bases for V and 4 bases for J; bases not matched to a gene: 9. The CDR3 length is 15 residues. Germline lookup yields CDR1 SNHLY and CDR2 FYNNEI. In DNA, the CDR3 is TGTGCCAGCGGACTAGCGGGATCGAGTAGTTACGAGCAGTACTTC. Its translation is CASGLAGSSSYEQYF.

The chain has TRBV5-1 and TRBJ2-2; D could derive from TRBD1 or TRBD2 (5 bases each). The CDR3 spans 15 residues. CDR1 is SGHRS and CDR2 is YFSETQ in the germline V gene. V gave up 2 bases and J gave up 5 bases, with 13 bases separating them. DNA for the CDR3: TGCGCCAGCAGCTTCCGGGACCCATATACCGGGGAGCTGTTTTTT. It codes for CASSFRDPYTGELFF.

In this sample, this clonotype turned up many times. The rearrangement joins TRBV24-1 to TRBJ2-2, with a tentative D call TRBD2 (6 bases). Deletions cut 5 bases from V and 2 bases from J, with 17 bases between. Germline V gene data show CDR1 as KGHDR and CDR2 as SFDVKD. The CDR3 sequence is 17 residues long. The CDR3 sequence is CATSGLLGTFNTGELFF. The CDR3 nucleotides read TGTGCCACCAGTGGGCTACTCGGGACTTTCAACACCGGGGAGCTGTTTTTT.

The CDR3 DNA sequence: TGCAGTGCTCCACAGGGGGCCAGCACTGGGGCCAACGTCCTGACTTTC. It specifies CSAPQGASTGANVLTF. This chain uses TRBV20-1 with TRBJ2-6; 9 bases match TRBD1. Germline assignment: CDR1 DFQATT and CDR2 SNEGSKA (reference sequence). V was clipped by 5 bases and J by 2 bases; unmatched bases: 7. The CDR3 covers 16 residues.

As concerns this clonotype: With only one base between it and a far larger clone, this is likely a read error. V gene TRBV2 combines with J gene TRBJ2-6; TRBD1 or TRBD2 may be the D gene (5 bases each). Looked up from germline, CDR1 is SNHLY and CDR2 is FYNNEI. The CDR3 consists of 15 residues. CDR3 sequence: CASSLGGAGANVLAF. CDR3 nucleotide sequence: TGTGCCAGCAGTTTAGGAGGCGCTGGGGCCAACGTCCTGGCTTTC.

This clonotype was counted between two and nine times. The chain combines TRBV12-3 or TRBV12-4 with TRBJ1-2; D ambiguous. Trimming took 6 bases from V and 2 from J, leaving 16 bases between them. This CDR3 is 15 amino acids long. The CDR3 here is CASSRHLATNYGYTF. The CDR3 nucleotides are TGTGCCAGCAGCCGTCATTTAGCCACCAACTATGGCTACACCTTC.

The genes are TRBV4-1 and TRBJ1-1; the D gene is possibly TRBD1 (5 bases). Germline V gene data show CDR1 as MGHRA and CDR2 as YSYEKL. This CDR3 is built from 15 residues. V was pared by 3 bases and J by 2 bases, with 13 bases between. The DNA for the CDR3 is TGCGCCAGCAGCCATGAACCGGGGACCAACACTGAAGCTTTCTTT. Translated: CASSHEPGTNTEAFF.